This T cell receptor beta chain was documented in a study of blood T cell repertoires in COVID-19. Germline V gene lookup returns CDR1 SGHTA and CDR2 FQGNSA. The CDR3 covers 15 residues. The V and J ends lost 3 bases and 4 bases, in that order; junction bases with no gene match: 8. Original processing methods: Estimation of nucleated cell counts was performed using reference gene primer amplification. Data came from immunoSEQ multiplex PCR; TCRdb stores just in-frame clones and leaves some out. Clone size and V and J calls were adopted from that table, with D and trimming inferred from the DNA. The sample consists of 140,000 to 150,000 clones, around 86% of them appearing once.

This chain connects TRBV7-2 to TRBJ2-5, with 7 bases matching TRBD1. What was sequenced was peripheral blood. This sequence originates from a human donor in a cohort sampled during active COVID-19. The CDR3 here is CASSLAWDRGETQYF. CDR3 coding DNA: TGTGCCAGCAGCTTGGCCTGGGACAGAGGAGAGACCCAGTACTTC.